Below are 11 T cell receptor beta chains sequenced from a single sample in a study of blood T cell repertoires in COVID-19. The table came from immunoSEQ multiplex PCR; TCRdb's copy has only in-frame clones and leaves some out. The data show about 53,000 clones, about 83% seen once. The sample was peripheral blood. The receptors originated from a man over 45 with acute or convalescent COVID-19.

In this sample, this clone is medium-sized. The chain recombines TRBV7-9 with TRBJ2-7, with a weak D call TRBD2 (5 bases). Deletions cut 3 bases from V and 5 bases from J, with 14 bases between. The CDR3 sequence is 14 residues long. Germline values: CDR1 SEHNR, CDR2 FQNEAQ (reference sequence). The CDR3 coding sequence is TGTGCCAGCAGCTTTTTACTCACCGGGAACGAGCAGTACTTC. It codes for CASSFLLTGNEQYF.

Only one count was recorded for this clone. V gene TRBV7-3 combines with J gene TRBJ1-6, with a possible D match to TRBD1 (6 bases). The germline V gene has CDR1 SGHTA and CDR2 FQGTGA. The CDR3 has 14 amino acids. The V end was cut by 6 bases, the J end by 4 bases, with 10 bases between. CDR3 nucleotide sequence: TGTGCCAGCAGGAAGGACAGTTATAATTCACCCCTCCACTTT. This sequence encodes CASRKDSYNSPLHF.

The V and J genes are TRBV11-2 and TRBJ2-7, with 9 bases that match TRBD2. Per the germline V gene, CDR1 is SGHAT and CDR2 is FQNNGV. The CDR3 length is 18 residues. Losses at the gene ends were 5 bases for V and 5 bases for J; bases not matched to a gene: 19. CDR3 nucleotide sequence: TGTGCCAGCAGCCCAGCACTAAACCCGGGACTAGCTACCCACGAGCAGTACTTC. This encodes CASSPALNPGLATHEQYF.

As DNA, the CDR3 is TGTGCCAGCAGCTGGGGAGCTCCTAGGAGCAATCAGCCCCAGCATTTT. Residues: CASSWGAPRSNQPQHF. The genes are TRBV7-9 and TRBJ1-5; D remains ambiguous. The V and J ends lost 4 bases and 1 base respectively, with 14 bases between them. Germline V lookup: CDR1 SEHNR, CDR2 FQNEAQ (reference sequence). This CDR3 contains 16 residues.

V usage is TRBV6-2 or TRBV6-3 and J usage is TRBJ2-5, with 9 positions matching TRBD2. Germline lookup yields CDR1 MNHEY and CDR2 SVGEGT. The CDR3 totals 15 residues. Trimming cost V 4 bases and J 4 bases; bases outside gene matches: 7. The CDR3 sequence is CASSWGTSLVETQYF. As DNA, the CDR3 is TGTGCCAGCAGTTGGGGGACTAGCCTGGTAGAGACCCAGTACTTC.

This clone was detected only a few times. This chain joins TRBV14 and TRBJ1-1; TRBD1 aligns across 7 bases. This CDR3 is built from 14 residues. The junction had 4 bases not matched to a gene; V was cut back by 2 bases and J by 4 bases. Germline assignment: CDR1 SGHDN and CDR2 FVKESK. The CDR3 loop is CASSQRQGRTEAFF. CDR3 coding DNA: TGTGCCAGCAGCCAAAGACAGGGTCGCACTGAAGCTTTCTTT.

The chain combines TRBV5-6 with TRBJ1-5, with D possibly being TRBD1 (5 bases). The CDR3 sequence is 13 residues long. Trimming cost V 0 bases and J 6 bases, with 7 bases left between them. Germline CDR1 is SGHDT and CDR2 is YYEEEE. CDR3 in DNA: TGTGCCAGCAGCTTGGGGGGCGGTCAGCCCCAGCATTTT. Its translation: CASSLGGGQPQHF.

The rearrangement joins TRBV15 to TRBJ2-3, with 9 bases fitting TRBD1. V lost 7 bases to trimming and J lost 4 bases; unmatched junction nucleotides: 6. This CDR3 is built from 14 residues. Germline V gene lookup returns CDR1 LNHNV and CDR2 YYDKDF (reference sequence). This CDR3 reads CATTGTGSPDTQYF. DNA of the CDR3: TGTGCCACCACCGGGACAGGGAGTCCAGATACGCAGTATTTT. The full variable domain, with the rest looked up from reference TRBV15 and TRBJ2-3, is DAMVIQNPRYQVTQFGKPVTLSCSQTLNHNVMYWYQQKSSQAPKLLFHYYDKDFNNEADTPDNFQSRRPNTSFCFLDIRSPGLGDTAMYLCATTGTGSPDTQYFGPGTRLTVL.

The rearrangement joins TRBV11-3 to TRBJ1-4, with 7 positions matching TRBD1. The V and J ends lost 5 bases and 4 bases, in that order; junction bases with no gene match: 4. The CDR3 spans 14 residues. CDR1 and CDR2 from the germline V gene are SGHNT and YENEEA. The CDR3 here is CASSPRDSNEKLFF. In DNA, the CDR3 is TGTGCCAGCAGCCCCCGGGACAGTAATGAAAAACTGTTTTTT.

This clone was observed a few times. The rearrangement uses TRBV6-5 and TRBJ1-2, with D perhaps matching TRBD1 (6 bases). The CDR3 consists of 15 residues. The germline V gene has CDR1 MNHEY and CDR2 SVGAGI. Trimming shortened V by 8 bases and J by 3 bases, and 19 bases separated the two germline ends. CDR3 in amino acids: CASSPDRVKYYGYTF. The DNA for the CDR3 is TGTGCCAGCTCGCCGGACAGAGTAAAGTACTATGGCTACACCTTC.

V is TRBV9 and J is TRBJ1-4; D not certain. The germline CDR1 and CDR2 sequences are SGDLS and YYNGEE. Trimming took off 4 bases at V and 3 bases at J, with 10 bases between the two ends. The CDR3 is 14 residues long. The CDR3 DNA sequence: TGTGCCAGCAGCCCATGGCCAGCTAATGAAAAACTGTTTTTT. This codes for CASSPWPANEKLFF.